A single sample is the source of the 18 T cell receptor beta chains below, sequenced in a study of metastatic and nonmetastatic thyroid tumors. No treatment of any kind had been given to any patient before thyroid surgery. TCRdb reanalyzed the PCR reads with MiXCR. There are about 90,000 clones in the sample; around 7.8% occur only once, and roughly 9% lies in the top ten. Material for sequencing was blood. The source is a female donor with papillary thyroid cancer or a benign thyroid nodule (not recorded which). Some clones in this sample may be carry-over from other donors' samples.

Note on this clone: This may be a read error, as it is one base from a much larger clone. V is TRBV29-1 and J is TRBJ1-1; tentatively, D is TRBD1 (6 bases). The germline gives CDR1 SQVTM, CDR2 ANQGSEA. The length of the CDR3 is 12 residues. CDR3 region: CNVDTGFTEAFF. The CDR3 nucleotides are TGCAACGTTGATACAGGGTTCACTGAAGCTTTCTTT.

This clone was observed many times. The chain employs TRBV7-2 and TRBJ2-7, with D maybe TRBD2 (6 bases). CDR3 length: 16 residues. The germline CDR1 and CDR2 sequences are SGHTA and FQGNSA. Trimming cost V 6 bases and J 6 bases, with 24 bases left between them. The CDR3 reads CASRRTGTPSRGEQYF. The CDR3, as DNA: TGTGCCAGCAGGAGAACCGGGACTCCTAGCCGGGGCGAGCAGTACTTC.

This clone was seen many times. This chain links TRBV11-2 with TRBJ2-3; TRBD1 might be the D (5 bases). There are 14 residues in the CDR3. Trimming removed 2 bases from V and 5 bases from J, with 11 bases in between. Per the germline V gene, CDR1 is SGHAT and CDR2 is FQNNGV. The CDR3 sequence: CASSLQGLGDTQYF. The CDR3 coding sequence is TGTGCCAGCAGCTTACAGGGCTTGGGAGATACGCAGTATTTT.

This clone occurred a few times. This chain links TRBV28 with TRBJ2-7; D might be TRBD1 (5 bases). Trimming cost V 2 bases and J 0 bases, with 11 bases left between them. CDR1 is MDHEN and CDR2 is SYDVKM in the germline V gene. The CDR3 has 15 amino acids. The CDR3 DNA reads TGTGCCAGCAGTTTAGCCAGGGTATACTCCTACGAGCAGTACTTC. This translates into CASSLARVYSYEQYF. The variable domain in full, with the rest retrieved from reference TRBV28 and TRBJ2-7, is DVKVTQSSRYLVKRTGEKVFLECVQDMDHENMFWYRQDPGLGLRLIYFSYDVKMKEKGDIPEGYSVSREKKERFSLILESASTNQTSMYLCASSLARVYSYEQYFGPGTRLTVT.

The CDR3 loop reads CAMVPGGFGYTF. CDR3 DNA sequence: TGTGCCATGGTGCCAGGGGGCTTTGGCTACACCTTC. The chain recombines TRBV30 with TRBJ1-2; 8 bases match TRBD1. CDR3 length: 12 amino acids. CDR1 is GTSNPN and CDR2 is SVGIG in the germline V gene (reference sequence). V shed 8 bases and J 7 bases; nucleotides not matched to a gene: 9.

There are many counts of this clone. The CDR3 DNA reads as TGCAGTGCTAGGGCCGGGACAGGGAACACCGGGGAGCTGTTTTTT. Translated, it gives CSARAGTGNTGELFF. The rearrangement uses TRBV20-1 and TRBJ2-2; 8 bases fit TRBD1. V lost 3 bases to trimming and J lost 1 base; unmatched junction nucleotides: 4. The germline V gene encodes CDR1 DFQATT and CDR2 SNEGSKA (reference sequence). This CDR3 spans 15 amino acids.

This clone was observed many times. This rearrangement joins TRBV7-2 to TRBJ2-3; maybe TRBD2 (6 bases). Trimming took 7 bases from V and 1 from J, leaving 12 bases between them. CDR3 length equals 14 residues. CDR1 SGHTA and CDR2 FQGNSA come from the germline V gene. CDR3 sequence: CASKSRGRTDTQYF. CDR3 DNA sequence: TGTGCCAGCAAATCGCGGGGCCGCACAGATACGCAGTATTTT.

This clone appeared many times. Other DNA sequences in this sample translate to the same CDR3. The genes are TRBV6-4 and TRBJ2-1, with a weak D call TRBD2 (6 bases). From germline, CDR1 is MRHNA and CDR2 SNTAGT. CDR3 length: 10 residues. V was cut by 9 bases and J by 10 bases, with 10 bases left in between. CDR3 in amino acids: CARTRGEQFF. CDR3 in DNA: TGTGCCAGGACCCGGGGGGAGCAGTTCTTC.

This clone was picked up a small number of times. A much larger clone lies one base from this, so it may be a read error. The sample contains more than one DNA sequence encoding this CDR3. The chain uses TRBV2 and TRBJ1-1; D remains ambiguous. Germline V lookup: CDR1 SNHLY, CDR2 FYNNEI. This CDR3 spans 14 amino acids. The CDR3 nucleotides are TGTGCCAGCAGTGAAGGTTCAAGGAGGACTGAGGCTTTCTTT. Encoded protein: CASSEGSRRTEAFF.

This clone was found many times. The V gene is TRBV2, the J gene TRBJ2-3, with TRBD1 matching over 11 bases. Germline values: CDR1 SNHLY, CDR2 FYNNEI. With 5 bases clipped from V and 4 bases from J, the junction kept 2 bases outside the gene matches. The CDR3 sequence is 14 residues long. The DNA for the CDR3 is TGTGCCAGCAGTAGGGACAGGGGGGCAGATACGCAGTATTTT. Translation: CASSRDRGADTQYF.

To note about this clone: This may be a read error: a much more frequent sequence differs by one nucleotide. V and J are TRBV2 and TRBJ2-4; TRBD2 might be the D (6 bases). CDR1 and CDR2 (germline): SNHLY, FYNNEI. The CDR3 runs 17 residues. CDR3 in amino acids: CSSSGGLPRIAKNIQYF. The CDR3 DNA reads TGTTCCAGCAGTGGAGGACTACCACGGATAGCCAAAAACATTCAGTACTTC.

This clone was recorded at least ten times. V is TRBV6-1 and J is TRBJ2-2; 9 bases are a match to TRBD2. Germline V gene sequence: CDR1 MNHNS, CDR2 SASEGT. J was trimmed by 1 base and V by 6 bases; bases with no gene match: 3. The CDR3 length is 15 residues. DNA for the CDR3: TGTGCCAGCAGCGCTAGCGGGGTGAACACCGGGGAGCTGTTTTTT. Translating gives CASSASGVNTGELFF.

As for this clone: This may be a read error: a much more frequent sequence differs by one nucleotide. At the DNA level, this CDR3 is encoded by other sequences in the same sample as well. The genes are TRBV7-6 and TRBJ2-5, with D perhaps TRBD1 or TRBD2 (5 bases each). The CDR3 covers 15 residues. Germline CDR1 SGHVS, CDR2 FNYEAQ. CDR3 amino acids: CASSLDGTDKETQYF. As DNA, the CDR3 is TGTGCCAGCAGCTTAGACGGGACGGATAAAGAGACACAGTACTTC.

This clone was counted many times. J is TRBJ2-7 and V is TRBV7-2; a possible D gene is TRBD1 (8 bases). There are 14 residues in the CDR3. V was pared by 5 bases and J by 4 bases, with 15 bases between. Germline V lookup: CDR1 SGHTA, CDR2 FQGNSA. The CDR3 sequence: CASSRTGRDYEQYF. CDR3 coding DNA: TGTGCCAGCAGCCGGACAGGGAGGGATTACGAGCAGTACTTC.

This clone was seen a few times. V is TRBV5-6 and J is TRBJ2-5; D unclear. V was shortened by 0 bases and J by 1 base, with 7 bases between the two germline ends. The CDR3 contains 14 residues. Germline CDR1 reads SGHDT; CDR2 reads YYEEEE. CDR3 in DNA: TGTGCCAGCAGCTTGGTGGTCACCCAAGAGACCCAGTACTTC. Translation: CASSLVVTQETQYF.

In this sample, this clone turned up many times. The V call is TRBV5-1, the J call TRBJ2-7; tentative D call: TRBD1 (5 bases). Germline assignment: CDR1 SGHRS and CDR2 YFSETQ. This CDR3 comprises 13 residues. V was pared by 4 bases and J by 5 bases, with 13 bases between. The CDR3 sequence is CASSQGVFDEQYF. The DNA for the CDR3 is TGCGCCAGCAGCCAAGGGGTTTTCGACGAGCAGTACTTC.

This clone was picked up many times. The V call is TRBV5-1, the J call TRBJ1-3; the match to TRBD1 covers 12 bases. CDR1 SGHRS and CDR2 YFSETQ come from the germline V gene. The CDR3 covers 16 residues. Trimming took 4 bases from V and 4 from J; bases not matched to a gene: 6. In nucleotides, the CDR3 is TGCGCCAGCAGCCCAGGGACAGGGGGCGCGGGAAACACCATATATTTT. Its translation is CASSPGTGGAGNTIYF.

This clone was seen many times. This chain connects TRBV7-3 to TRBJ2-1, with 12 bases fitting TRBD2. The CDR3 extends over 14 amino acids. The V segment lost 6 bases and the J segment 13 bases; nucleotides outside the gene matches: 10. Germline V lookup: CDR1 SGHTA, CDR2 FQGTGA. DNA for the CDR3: TGTGCCAGCAGTTCACCCGGACTAGCGGGATACCAGTTCTTC. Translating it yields CASSSPGLAGYQFF.